These T cell receptor beta chains were read from a single sample in a study of radiotherapy plus CTLA-4 blockade in lung cancer. Clones were read by immunoSEQ multiplex PCR, and TCRdb kept only the in-frame ones, dropping some. The table lists approximately 98,000 clones, 80% to 85% of them singletons. Material: peripheral blood, obtained from a patient treated with radiotherapy plus ipilimumab. The receptors come from a human donor with non-small cell lung cancer who had a partial response to radiotherapy plus ipilimumab. Both conserved end residues are part of each CDR3. The order of the fields is V gene, J gene, D gene, CDR3 protein, CDR3 DNA. The D gene is left open where the match is weak.

TRBV25-1,TRBJ2-6,NA,CASSLSGSIGANVLTF,TGTGCCAGCAGTTTATCCGGGAGTATTGGGGCCAACGTCCTGACTTTC
TRBV19,TRBJ1-1,TRBD1,CASSSYRGTEAFF,TGTGCCAGTAGTTCCTACAGGGGTACTGAAGCTTTCTTT
TRBV6-1,TRBJ1-2,TRBD1,CASRVGRGSYTF,TGTGCCAGCCGGGTAGGCAGGGGGAGCTACACCTTC
TRBV5-1,TRBJ2-3,NA,CASSLGTGGGADTQYF,TGCGCCAGCAGCTTGGGGACTGGGGGCGGTGCAGATACGCAGTATTTT
TRBV6-1,TRBJ1-1,NA,CASTWAGNTEAFF,TGTGCCAGTACCTGGGCAGGCAACACTGAAGCTTTCTTT
TRBV19,TRBJ1-1,TRBD1,CASAFSSGTVPNTEAFF,TGTGCCAGTGCATTCTCTTCCGGGACAGTTCCCAACACTGAAGCTTTCTTT
TRBV30,TRBJ2-1,TRBD2,CAWSVGSGRRSYNEQFF,TGTGCCTGGAGTGTGGGTAGCGGGAGGCGGTCCTACAATGAGCAGTTCTTC
TRBV15,TRBJ1-2,NA,CATSARVHYGYTF,TGTGCCACCAGCGCCAGGGTCCACTATGGCTACACCTTC
TRBV10-1,TRBJ1-3,NA,CASSDGEGNTIYF,TGCGCCAGCAGTGACGGGGAAGGAAACACCATATATTTT
TRBV2,TRBJ2-7,NA,CASSGRAYEQYF,TGTGCCAGCAGTGGACGGGCCTACGAGCAGTACTTC